This T cell receptor (beta chain) was captured in a study of blood T cell repertoires in COVID-19. The CDR3 consists of 17 residues. Germline V gene sequence: CDR1 SGHVS, CDR2 FQNEAQ. V lost 1 base and J 5 bases, leaving 18 bases between the germline ends. Authors' data handling: Using reference gene primer amplification, nucleated cell counts were estimated. TCRdb's copy holds only in-frame clones and misses some; the assay was immunoSEQ multiplex PCR. The D gene and trimming were derived from the DNA, and the V and J assignments and clone size from that table. The sample has some 150,000 clones, about 86% seen once.

This chain joins TRBV7-8 and TRBJ1-5, with D unclear. Sequencing input: peripheral blood. This clonotype was obtained from a woman aged 60-70 years with acute or convalescent COVID-19. The CDR3 DNA is TGTGCCAGCAGCTTAGGATTTGGTGGAGGGTGGGATCAGCCCCAGCATTTT. This translates into CASSLGFGGGWDQPQHF. Combining the CDR3 with reference TRBV7-8 and TRBJ1-5 gives the whole variable domain GAGVSQSPRYKVAKRGQDVALRCDPISGHVSLFWYQQALGQGPEFLTYFQNEAQLDKSGLPSDRFFAERPEGSVSTLKIQRTQQEDSAVYLCASSLGFGGGWDQPQHFGDGTRLSIL.